These T cell receptor beta chains were read from a single sample in a study of CD8 T cells in Susac syndrome. TCRdb redid the calling of the immunoSEQ multiplex PCR reads with MiXCR, one entry per CDR3 protein. The table includes 250,000 to 300,000 distinct CDR3 sequences, about 82% detected once. The sample consisted of CD8+ T cells from PBMCs. Every receptor here comes from a human donor with multiple sclerosis. The CDR3 runs from the conserved cysteine through the conserved F or W. D genes are given only for firm matches. For some rows the clone size is stated as once, few or many, or as a class when expanded; others skip it.

d_gene: NA; j_gene: TRBJ1-6; v_gene: TRBV7-9; abundance: NA; CDR3aa: CASSAGVSYNSPLHF; CDR3nt: TGTGCCAGCAGCGCTGGGGTCTCCTATAATTCACCCCTCCACTTT
d_gene: NA; j_gene: TRBJ1-1; v_gene: TRBV4-2; abundance: NA; CDR3aa: CASSQEQDPGYGEAFF; CDR3nt: TGTGCCAGCAGCCAAGAACAGGATCCAGGGTATGGTGAAGCTTTCTTT
d_gene: NA; j_gene: TRBJ2-7; v_gene: TRBV20-1; abundance: NA; CDR3aa: CSVAAGLYEQYF; CDR3nt: TGCAGTGTGGCAGCGGGCCTATACGAGCAGTACTTC
d_gene: NA; j_gene: TRBJ2-1; v_gene: TRBV27; abundance: NA; CDR3aa: CASSPWGGILYNEQFF; CDR3nt: TGTGCCAGCAGTCCCTGGGGCGGGATCCTATACAATGAGCAGTTCTTC
d_gene: NA; j_gene: TRBJ2-3; v_gene: TRBV6-2/TRBV6-3; abundance: NA; CDR3aa: CASSYLDLRASDTQYF; CDR3nt: TGTGCCAGCAGTTATTTGGACTTAAGGGCGTCCGATACGCAGTATTTT
d_gene: NA; j_gene: TRBJ2-1; v_gene: TRBV11-3; abundance: once; CDR3aa: CASSSSLNEQFF; CDR3nt: TGTGCCAGCTCCTCCTCTCTAAATGAGCAGTTCTTC
d_gene: NA; j_gene: TRBJ1-2; v_gene: TRBV15; abundance: NA; CDR3aa: CATSREKGGYTF; CDR3nt: TGTGCCACCAGCAGAGAAAAGGGTGGCTACACCTTC
d_gene: NA; j_gene: TRBJ2-1; v_gene: TRBV5-1; abundance: NA; CDR3aa: CASLLPGSHEQFF; CDR3nt: TGCGCCAGCCTCCTCCCCGGGAGCCATGAGCAGTTCTTC
d_gene: NA; j_gene: TRBJ2-1; v_gene: TRBV28; abundance: NA; CDR3aa: CASRPGYSYNEQFF; CDR3nt: TGTGCCAGCAGACCAGGGTACTCCTACAATGAGCAGTTCTTC
d_gene: NA; j_gene: TRBJ2-2; v_gene: TRBV24-1; abundance: NA; CDR3aa: CATSDFRPGALFF; CDR3nt: TGTGCCACCAGTGATTTCCGGCCGGGCGCGCTGTTTTTT
d_gene: NA; j_gene: TRBJ1-1; v_gene: TRBV30; abundance: once; CDR3aa: CAWSVFRRNTEAFF; CDR3nt: TGTGCCTGGAGTGTCTTCCGACGGAACACTGAAGCTTTCTTT
d_gene: NA; j_gene: TRBJ1-2; v_gene: TRBV12-3/TRBV12-4; abundance: NA; CDR3aa: CATEGPAYGYTF; CDR3nt: TGTGCCACGGAGGGACCAGCCTATGGCTACACCTTC
d_gene: TRBD1; j_gene: TRBJ2-5; v_gene: TRBV28; abundance: NA; CDR3aa: CASSGGQGQETQYF; CDR3nt: TGTGCCAGCAGCGGAGGACAGGGACAAGAGACCCAGTACTTC
d_gene: NA; j_gene: TRBJ1-1; v_gene: TRBV6-5; abundance: once; CDR3aa: CASSYWMNTEAFF; CDR3nt: TGTGCCAGCAGTTACTGGATGAACACTGAAGCTTTCTTT
d_gene: TRBD2; j_gene: TRBJ2-4; v_gene: TRBV6-2/TRBV6-3; abundance: NA; CDR3aa: CASSYVDIAGLAKNIQYF; CDR3nt: TGTGCCAGCAGTTATGTTGATATAGCGGGCCTAGCCAAAAACATTCAGTACTTC
d_gene: NA; j_gene: TRBJ1-5; v_gene: TRBV30; abundance: few; CDR3aa: CAALSGPGQPQHF; CDR3nt: TGTGCCGCCTTATCAGGGCCGGGGCAGCCCCAGCATTTT
d_gene: TRBD2; j_gene: TRBJ2-1; v_gene: TRBV27; abundance: NA; CDR3aa: CASSFLTSGSNEQFF; CDR3nt: TGTGCCAGCAGTTTTTTGACTAGCGGGAGTAATGAGCAGTTCTTC
d_gene: NA; j_gene: TRBJ1-5; v_gene: TRBV7-8; abundance: few; CDR3aa: CASSLEGIQPQHF; CDR3nt: TGTGCCAGCAGCTTGGAAGGGATCCAGCCCCAGCATTTT
d_gene: NA; j_gene: TRBJ2-7; v_gene: TRBV5-5; abundance: NA; CDR3aa: CASSWGPGGGSYEQYF; CDR3nt: TGTGCCAGCAGCTGGGGACCAGGGGGAGGGAGCTACGAGCAGTACTTC
d_gene: NA; j_gene: TRBJ1-3; v_gene: TRBV28; abundance: once; CDR3aa: CASSLYFAGNTIYF; CDR3nt: TGTGCCAGCAGTTTATATTTCGCCGGAAACACCATATATTTT
d_gene: TRBD2; j_gene: TRBJ2-1; v_gene: TRBV12-3/TRBV12-4; abundance: NA; CDR3aa: CASSVVAGTQFF; CDR3nt: TGTGCCAGCAGTGTAGTAGCGGGGACACAGTTCTTC
d_gene: TRBD1; j_gene: TRBJ2-2; v_gene: TRBV19; abundance: NA; CDR3aa: CASSIPTGGEFAGELFF; CDR3nt: TGTGCCAGTAGTATCCCCACAGGGGGCGAATTCGCCGGGGAGCTGTTTTTT
d_gene: TRBD1; j_gene: TRBJ2-7; v_gene: TRBV4-2; abundance: few; CDR3aa: CASSVPGQGGEQYF; CDR3nt: TGTGCCAGCAGCGTTCCGGGACAGGGAGGCGAGCAGTACTTC
d_gene: TRBD2; j_gene: TRBJ2-1; v_gene: TRBV27; abundance: NA; CDR3aa: CASSLVSSGGYNEQFF; CDR3nt: TGTGCCAGCAGTTTAGTTTCTAGCGGGGGTTACAATGAGCAGTTCTTC
d_gene: TRBD1; j_gene: TRBJ2-7; v_gene: TRBV9; abundance: NA; CDR3aa: CASSVDGDRGQEQYF; CDR3nt: TGTGCCAGCAGCGTAGACGGGGACAGGGGGCAAGAGCAGTACTTC
d_gene: NA; j_gene: TRBJ2-1; v_gene: TRBV6-2/TRBV6-3; abundance: NA; CDR3aa: CASSIGLGDGNEQFF; CDR3nt: TGTGCCAGCAGTATAGGGCTTGGCGATGGGAATGAGCAGTTCTTC
d_gene: NA; j_gene: TRBJ2-2; v_gene: TRBV30; abundance: few; CDR3aa: CAWGSDNTGELFF; CDR3nt: TGTGCCTGGGGCTCGGATAATACCGGGGAGCTGTTTTTT
d_gene: NA; j_gene: TRBJ1-4; v_gene: TRBV9; abundance: NA; CDR3aa: CASSVTGGRDEKLFF; CDR3nt: TGTGCCAGCAGCGTCACTGGGGGAAGAGACGAAAAACTGTTTTTT
d_gene: NA; j_gene: TRBJ1-1; v_gene: TRBV30; abundance: NA; CDR3aa: CARSRSSGTEAFF; CDR3nt: TGTGCTCGTTCACGCTCCTCCGGAACTGAAGCTTTCTTT
d_gene: TRBD2; j_gene: TRBJ2-1; v_gene: TRBV6-2/TRBV6-3; abundance: NA; CDR3aa: CASSSSPSGGGNEQFF; CDR3nt: TGTGCCAGCAGTTCATCCCCTAGCGGAGGAGGCAATGAGCAGTTCTTC
d_gene: NA; j_gene: TRBJ2-6; v_gene: TRBV13; abundance: NA; CDR3aa: CASSLAGFGANVLTF; CDR3nt: TGTGCCAGCAGCTTAGCAGGGTTTGGGGCCAACGTCCTGACTTTC
d_gene: TRBD1; j_gene: TRBJ2-5; v_gene: TRBV27; abundance: NA; CDR3aa: CASSPLRTGEETQYF; CDR3nt: TGTGCCAGCAGTCCACTGCGGACAGGGGAAGAGACCCAGTACTTC
d_gene: TRBD1; j_gene: TRBJ2-7; v_gene: TRBV27; abundance: once; CDR3aa: CASSFGQGGTYEQYF; CDR3nt: TGTGCCAGCAGTTTCGGACAGGGCGGAACCTACGAGCAGTACTTC
d_gene: TRBD1; j_gene: TRBJ1-2; v_gene: TRBV20-1; abundance: NA; CDR3aa: CSARLDRVSYGYTF; CDR3nt: TGCAGTGCTAGATTAGACAGGGTCAGCTATGGCTACACCTTC
d_gene: TRBD1; j_gene: TRBJ2-5; v_gene: TRBV6-6; abundance: NA; CDR3aa: CASSQGTGPQETQYF; CDR3nt: TGTGCCAGCAGCCAGGGGACAGGGCCACAAGAGACCCAGTACTTC
d_gene: NA; j_gene: TRBJ2-3; v_gene: TRBV7-9; abundance: few; CDR3aa: CASSHGQYSVPDTQYF; CDR3nt: TGTGCCAGCAGCCACGGACAGTATAGTGTGCCAGATACGCAGTATTTT
d_gene: NA; j_gene: TRBJ2-1; v_gene: TRBV18; abundance: NA; CDR3aa: CASSLRQGGVGFSYNEQFF; CDR3nt: TGTGCCAGCTCACTGCGGCAAGGAGGGGTAGGATTCTCCTACAATGAGCAGTTCTTC
d_gene: NA; j_gene: TRBJ2-1; v_gene: TRBV28; abundance: NA; CDR3aa: CASSFSNEQFF; CDR3nt: TGTGCCAGCAGTTTTAGCAATGAGCAGTTCTTC
d_gene: NA; j_gene: TRBJ2-1; v_gene: TRBV9; abundance: NA; CDR3aa: CASSALLANEQFF; CDR3nt: TGTGCCAGCAGCGCCTTACTAGCCAATGAGCAGTTCTTC
d_gene: NA; j_gene: TRBJ2-7; v_gene: TRBV15; abundance: few; CDR3aa: CATSRENEQYF; CDR3nt: TGTGCCACCAGCAGAGAGAACGAGCAGTACTTC
d_gene: NA; j_gene: TRBJ2-1; v_gene: TRBV7-9; abundance: few; CDR3aa: CASSLVTYNEQFF; CDR3nt: TGTGCCAGCAGCTTAGTTACCTACAATGAGCAGTTCTTC
d_gene: NA; j_gene: TRBJ1-2; v_gene: TRBV19; abundance: NA; CDR3aa: CASTSDGGYTF; CDR3nt: TGTGCCAGTACCTCGGACGGTGGCTACACCTTC
d_gene: TRBD1; j_gene: TRBJ1-1; v_gene: TRBV19; abundance: NA; CDR3aa: CASSIGGTGTEAFF; CDR3nt: TGTGCCAGTAGTATTGGAGGGACAGGGACTGAAGCTTTCTTT
d_gene: NA; j_gene: TRBJ2-7; v_gene: TRBV4-3; abundance: NA; CDR3aa: CASSQDKQSPYEQYF; CDR3nt: TGCGCCAGCAGCCAAGATAAGCAAAGCCCCTACGAGCAGTACTTC
d_gene: NA; j_gene: TRBJ2-1; v_gene: TRBV12-3/TRBV12-4; abundance: few; CDR3aa: CASRPYRAIDNEQFF; CDR3nt: TGTGCCAGCAGACCCTACAGGGCAATCGACAATGAGCAGTTCTTC
d_gene: NA; j_gene: TRBJ2-6; v_gene: TRBV19; abundance: NA; CDR3aa: CASSISGYGANVLTF; CDR3nt: TGTGCCAGTAGTATATCAGGGTATGGGGCCAACGTCCTGACTTTC